This T cell receptor beta chain was found in a study of vaccination and CD4 T cells after COVID-19. Turning to the study itself: Two doses of either BNT162b2 or mRNA-1273 vaccine were given to participants. At a median approximately 97 days (range 35 to 161) after diagnosis, post-COVID samples were drawn. Study-level results: Counts of SARS-CoV-2-reactive clonotypes had a median that went from approximately 21 to 38, a nonsignificant change.

TCRdb called the PCR reads again in MiXCR, with one record for every CDR3 protein. The data show some 28,000 distinct CDR3 sequences, 45% to 55% seen once. V lost 2 bases, J lost 4 bases, and 1 base stayed unmatched. This CDR3 spans 15 amino acids. Germline V lookup: CDR1 MNHEY, CDR2 SVGAGI. Time point meaning: late sampling 161 to 241 days after vaccination in a few convalescent patients. Comments on this clonotype: Its matching antigen is unknown.

The TCR sequence derives from a human donor who had recovered from COVID-19. This chain connects TRBV6-5 to TRBJ2-2, with TRBD2 matching over 10 bases. The material was CD4+ T cells from blood, obtained about 7 months after SARS-CoV-2 vaccination. In nucleotides, the CDR3 is TGTGCCAGCAGTTACACTAGCGGGGCCACCGGGGAGCTGTTTTTT. Protein: CASSYTSGATGELFF.